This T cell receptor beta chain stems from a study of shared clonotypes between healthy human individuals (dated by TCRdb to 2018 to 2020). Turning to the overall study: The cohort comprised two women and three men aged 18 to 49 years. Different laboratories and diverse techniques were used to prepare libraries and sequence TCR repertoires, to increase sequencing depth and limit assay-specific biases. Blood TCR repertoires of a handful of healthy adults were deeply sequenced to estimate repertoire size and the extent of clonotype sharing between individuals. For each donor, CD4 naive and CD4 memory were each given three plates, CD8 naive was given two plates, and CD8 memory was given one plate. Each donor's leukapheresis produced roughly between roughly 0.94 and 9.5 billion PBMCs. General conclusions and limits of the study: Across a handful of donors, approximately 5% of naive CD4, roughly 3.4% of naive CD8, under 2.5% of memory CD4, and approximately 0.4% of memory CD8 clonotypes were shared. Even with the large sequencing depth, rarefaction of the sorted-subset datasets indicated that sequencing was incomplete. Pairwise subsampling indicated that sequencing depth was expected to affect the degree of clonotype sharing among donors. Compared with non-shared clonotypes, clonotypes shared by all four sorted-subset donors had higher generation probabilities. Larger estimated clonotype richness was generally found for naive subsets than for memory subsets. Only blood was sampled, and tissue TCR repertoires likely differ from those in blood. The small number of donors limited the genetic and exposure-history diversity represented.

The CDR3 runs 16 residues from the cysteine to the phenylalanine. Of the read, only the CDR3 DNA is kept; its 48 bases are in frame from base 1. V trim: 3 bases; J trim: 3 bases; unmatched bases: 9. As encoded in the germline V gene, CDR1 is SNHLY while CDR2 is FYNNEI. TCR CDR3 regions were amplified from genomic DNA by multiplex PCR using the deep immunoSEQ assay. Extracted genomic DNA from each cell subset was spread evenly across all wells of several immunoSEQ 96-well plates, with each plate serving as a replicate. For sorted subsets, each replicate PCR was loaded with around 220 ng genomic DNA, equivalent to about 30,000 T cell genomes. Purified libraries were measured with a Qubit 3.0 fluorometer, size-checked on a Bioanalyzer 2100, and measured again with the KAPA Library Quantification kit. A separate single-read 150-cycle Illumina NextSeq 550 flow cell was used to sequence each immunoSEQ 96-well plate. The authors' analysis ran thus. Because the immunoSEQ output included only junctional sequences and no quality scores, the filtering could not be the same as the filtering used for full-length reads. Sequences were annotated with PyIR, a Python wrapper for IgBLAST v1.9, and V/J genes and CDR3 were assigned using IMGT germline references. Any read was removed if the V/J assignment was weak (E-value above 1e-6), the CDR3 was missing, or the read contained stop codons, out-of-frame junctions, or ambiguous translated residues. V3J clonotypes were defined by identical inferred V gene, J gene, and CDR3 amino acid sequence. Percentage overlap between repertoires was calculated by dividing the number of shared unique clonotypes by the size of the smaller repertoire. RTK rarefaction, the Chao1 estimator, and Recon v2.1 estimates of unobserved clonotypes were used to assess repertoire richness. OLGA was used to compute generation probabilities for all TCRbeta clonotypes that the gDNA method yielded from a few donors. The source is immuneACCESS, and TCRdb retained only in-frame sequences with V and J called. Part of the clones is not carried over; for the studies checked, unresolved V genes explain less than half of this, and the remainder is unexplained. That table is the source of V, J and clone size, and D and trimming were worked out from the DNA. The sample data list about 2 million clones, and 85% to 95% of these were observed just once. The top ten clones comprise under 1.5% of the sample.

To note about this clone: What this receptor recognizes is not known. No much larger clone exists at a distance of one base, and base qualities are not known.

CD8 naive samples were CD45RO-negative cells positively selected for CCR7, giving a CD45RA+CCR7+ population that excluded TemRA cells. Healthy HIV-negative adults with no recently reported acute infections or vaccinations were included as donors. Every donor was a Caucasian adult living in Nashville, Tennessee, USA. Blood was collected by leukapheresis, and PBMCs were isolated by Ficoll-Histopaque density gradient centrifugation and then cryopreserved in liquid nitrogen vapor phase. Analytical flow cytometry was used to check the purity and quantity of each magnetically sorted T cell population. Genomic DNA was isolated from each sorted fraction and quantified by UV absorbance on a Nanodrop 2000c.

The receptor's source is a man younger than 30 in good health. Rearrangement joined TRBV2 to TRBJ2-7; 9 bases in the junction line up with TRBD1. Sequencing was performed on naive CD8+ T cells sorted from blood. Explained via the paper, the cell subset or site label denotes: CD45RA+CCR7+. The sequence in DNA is TGTGCCAGCAGTGAGACCCTAGGACAGGGGATCTACGAGCAGTACTTC. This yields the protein CASSETLGQGIYEQYF. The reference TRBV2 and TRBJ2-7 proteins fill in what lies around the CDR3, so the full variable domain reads EPEVTQTPSHQVTQMGQEVILRCVPISNHLYFYWYRQILGQKVEFLVSFYNNEISEKSEIFDDQFSVERPDGSNFTLKIRSTKLEDSAMYFCASSETLGQGIYEQYFGPGTRLTVT.